The clone carrying this T cell receptor (beta chain) was seen only a few times. What it binds is unknown. TCRdb re-analysed the reads in MiXCR, keeping a single row per CDR3 protein. The sample lists 700,000 to 900,000 distinct CDR3 sequences, roughly 29% occurring once. This sample was taken from a study of T cell repertoires in cytomegalovirus infection. Study conclusions and caveats: Carriers of CMV plus the relevant HLA were identified by cumulative public TCR beta family frequency. Dominating the ex vivo response were TCR beta clonotypes that were CMV-specific and HLA-C-restricted.

CDR1 and CDR2 (germline): SGHAT, FQNNGV. V lost 4 bases and J 2 bases, leaving 14 bases between the germline ends. The CDR3 length is 15 residues. This sample comprised cultured CD8+ T cells from PBMCs, obtained from culture after CMV antigen stimulation. The chain links TRBV11-2 to TRBJ1-2, with D possibly being TRBD1 (6 bases). This TCR came from a human donor in good health (CMV status not recorded). Some clones in this sample may be carry-over from other donors' samples. Here the CDR3 reads CASSSGVPKNYGYTF. CDR3 coding DNA: TGTGCCAGCAGCTCAGGGGTCCCGAAAAACTATGGCTACACCTTC.